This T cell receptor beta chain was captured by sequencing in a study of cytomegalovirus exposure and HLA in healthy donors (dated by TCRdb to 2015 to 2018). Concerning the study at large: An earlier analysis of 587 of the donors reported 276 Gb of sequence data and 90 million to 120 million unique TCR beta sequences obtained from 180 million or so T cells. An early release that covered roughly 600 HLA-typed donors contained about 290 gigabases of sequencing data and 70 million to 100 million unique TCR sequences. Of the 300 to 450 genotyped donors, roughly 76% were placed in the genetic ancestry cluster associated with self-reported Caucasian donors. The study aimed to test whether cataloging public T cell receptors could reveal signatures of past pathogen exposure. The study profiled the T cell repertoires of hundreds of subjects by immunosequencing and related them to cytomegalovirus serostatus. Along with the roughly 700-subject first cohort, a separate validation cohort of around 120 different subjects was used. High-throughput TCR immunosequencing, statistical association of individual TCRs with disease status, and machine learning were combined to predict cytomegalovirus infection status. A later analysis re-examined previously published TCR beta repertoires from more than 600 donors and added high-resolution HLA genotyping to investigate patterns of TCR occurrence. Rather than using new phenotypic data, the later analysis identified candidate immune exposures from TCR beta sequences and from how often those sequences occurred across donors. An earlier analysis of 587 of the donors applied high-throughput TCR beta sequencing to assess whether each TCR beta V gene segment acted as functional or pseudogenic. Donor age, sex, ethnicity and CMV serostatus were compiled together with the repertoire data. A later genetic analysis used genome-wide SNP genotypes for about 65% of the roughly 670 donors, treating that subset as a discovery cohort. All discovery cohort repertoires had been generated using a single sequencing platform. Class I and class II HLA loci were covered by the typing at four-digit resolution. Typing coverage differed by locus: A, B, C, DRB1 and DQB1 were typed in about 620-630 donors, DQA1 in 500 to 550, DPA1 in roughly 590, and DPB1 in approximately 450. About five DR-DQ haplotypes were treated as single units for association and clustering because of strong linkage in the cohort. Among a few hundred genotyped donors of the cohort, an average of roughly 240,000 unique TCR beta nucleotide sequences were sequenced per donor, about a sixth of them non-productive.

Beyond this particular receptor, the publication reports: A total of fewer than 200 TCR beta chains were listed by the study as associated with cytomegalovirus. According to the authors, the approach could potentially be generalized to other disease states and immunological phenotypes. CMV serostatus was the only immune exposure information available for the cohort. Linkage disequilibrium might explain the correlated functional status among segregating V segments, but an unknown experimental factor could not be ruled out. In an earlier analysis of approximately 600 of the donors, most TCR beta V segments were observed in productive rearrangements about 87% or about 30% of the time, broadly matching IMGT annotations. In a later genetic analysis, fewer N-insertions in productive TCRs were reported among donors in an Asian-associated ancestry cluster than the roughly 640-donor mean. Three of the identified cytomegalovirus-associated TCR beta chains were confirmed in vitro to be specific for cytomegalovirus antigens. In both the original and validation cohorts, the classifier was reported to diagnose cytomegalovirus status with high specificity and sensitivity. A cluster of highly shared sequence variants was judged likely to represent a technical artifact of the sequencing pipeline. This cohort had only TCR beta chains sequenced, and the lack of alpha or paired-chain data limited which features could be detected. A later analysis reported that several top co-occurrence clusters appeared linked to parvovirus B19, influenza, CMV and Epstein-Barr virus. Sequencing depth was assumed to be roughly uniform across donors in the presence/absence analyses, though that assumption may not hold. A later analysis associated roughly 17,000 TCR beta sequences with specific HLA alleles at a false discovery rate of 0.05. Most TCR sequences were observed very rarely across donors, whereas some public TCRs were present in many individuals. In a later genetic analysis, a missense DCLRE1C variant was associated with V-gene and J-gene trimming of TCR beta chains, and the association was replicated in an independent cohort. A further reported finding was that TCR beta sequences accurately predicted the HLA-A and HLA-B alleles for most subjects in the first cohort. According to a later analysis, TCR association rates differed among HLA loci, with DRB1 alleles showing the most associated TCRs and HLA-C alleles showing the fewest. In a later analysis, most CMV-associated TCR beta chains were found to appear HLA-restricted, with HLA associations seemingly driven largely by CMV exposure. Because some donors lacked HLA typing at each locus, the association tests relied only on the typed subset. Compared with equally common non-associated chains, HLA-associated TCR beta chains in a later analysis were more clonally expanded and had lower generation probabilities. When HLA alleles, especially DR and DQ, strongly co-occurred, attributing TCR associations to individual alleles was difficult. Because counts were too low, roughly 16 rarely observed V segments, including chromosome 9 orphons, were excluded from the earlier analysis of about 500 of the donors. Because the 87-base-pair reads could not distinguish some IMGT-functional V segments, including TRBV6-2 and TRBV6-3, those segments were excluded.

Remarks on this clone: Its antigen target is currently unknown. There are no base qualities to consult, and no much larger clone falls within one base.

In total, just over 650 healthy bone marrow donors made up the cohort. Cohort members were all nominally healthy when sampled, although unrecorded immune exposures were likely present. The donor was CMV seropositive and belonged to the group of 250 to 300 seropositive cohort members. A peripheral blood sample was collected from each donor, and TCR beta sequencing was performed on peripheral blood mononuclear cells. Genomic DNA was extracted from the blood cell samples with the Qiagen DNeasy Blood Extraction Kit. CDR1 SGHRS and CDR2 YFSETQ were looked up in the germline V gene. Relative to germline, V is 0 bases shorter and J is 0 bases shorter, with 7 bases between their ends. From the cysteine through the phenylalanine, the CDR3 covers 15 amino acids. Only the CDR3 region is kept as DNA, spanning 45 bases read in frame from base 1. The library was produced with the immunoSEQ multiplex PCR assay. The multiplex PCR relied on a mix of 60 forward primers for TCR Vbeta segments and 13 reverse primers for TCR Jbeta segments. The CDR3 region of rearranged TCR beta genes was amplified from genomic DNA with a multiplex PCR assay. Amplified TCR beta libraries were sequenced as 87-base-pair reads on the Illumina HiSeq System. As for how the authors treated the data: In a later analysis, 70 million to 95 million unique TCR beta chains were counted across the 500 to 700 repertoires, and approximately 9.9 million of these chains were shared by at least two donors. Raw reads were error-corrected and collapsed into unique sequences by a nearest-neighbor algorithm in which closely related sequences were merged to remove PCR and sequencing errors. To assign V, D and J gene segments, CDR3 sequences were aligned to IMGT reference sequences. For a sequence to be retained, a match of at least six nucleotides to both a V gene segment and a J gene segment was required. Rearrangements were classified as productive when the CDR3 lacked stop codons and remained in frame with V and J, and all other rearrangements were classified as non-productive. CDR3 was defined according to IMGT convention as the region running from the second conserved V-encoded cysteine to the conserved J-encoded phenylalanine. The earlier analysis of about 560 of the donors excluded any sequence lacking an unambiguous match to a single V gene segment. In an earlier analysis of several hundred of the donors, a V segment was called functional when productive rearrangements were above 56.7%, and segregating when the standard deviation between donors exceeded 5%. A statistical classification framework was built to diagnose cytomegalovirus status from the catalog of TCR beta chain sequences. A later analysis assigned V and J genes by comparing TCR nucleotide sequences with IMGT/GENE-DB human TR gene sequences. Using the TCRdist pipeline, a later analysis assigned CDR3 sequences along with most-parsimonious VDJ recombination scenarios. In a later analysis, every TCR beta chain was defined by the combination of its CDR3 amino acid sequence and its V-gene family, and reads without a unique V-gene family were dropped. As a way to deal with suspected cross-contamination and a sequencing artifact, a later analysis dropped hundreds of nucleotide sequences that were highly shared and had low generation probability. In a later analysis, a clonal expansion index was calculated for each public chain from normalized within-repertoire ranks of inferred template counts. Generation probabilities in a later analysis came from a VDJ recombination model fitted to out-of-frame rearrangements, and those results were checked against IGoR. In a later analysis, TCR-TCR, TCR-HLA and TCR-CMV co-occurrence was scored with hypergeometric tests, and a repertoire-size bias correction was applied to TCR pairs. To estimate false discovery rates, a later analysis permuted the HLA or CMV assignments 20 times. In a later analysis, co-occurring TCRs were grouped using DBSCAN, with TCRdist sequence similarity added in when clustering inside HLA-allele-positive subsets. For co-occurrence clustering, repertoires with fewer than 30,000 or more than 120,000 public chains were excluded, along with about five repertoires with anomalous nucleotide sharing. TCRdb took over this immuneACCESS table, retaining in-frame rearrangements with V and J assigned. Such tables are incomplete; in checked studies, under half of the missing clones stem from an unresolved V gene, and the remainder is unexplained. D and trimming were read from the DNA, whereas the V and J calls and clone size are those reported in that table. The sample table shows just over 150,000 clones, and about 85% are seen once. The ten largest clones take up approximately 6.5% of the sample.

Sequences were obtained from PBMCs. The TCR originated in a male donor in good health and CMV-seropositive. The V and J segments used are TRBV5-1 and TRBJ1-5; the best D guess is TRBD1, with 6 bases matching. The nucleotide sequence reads TGCGCCAGCAGCTTGGAGGACAGTAGCAATCAGCCCCAGCATTTT. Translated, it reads CASSLEDSSNQPQHF.